What follows are 9 T cell receptor beta chains derived from one specimen sequenced in a study of blood T cells in healthy people across ages. Then a second PCR, running roughly 7 to 11 cycles, was carried out with a sample-barcoded 5' primer and a J-beta primer mix. TCRdb re-called the 5' RACE reads with MiXCR, one entry per CDR3 protein. The data show over 700,000 distinct CDR3 sequences, with around 25% seen just once and more than 8.5% held by the top ten. Separately, the same data were catalogued under a study of T cells of mothers and their children.

Sequenced material: blood. The receptors derive from a boy between 5 and 17 years old in good health.

This clonotype was observed a few times. The V call is TRBV7-8, the J call TRBJ1-2; D unclear. There are 15 residues in the CDR3. The germline V gene encodes CDR1 SGHVS and CDR2 FQNEAQ. V lost 5 bases and J lost 5, with 18 bases in between. The CDR3 sequence: CASSKQILSRYGYTF. In DNA form, the CDR3 reads TGTGCCAGCAGCAAACAGATCTTATCCAGATATGGCTACACCTTC.

The V and J genes are TRBV12-3 or TRBV12-4 and TRBJ1-5; D call uncertain. V lost 2 bases and J 3 bases, leaving 8 bases between the germline ends. The CDR3 totals 14 residues. This chain's CDR3 is CASSLTSINQPQHF. CDR3 in DNA: TGTGCCAGCAGTTTAACTTCAATCAATCAGCCCCAGCATTTT.

The chain combines TRBV20-1 with TRBJ1-3; D is possibly TRBD1 (5 bases). The CDR3 is made up of 13 amino acids. Trimming removed 0 bases at V and 8 bases at J, with 11 bases between. From germline, CDR1 is DFQATT and CDR2 SNEGSKA (reference sequence). The CDR3 loop reads CSARDGGAHTIYF. The CDR3, as DNA: TGCAGTGCTAGAGATGGTGGGGCGCACACCATATATTTT.

The chain couples TRBV6-5 to TRBJ2-7; 11 nucleotides agree with TRBD1. Germline-derived CDR1 and CDR2 are MNHEY and SVGAGI. This CDR3 contains 15 residues. V lost 4 bases and J lost 8; bases outside the gene matches: 10. The CDR3 DNA reads TGTGCCAGCAGTTCTCCGGGACAGGGGGTTGCGAAGCAGTACTTC. Protein sequence: CASSSPGQGVAKQYF.

In this sample, this clonotype turned up a few times. The chain is built from TRBV20-1 and TRBJ1-4; TRBD1 might be the D (5 bases). This CDR3 has 11 residues. Germline lookup yields CDR1 DFQATT and CDR2 SNEGSKA (reference sequence). V was trimmed by 5 bases and J by 13 bases, leaving 14 bases between them. CDR3 DNA: TGCAGTGCTCGACAGCTCCTGGGACTGTTTTTT. Translated, it gives CSARQLLGLFF.

The J gene is TRBJ2-1, the V gene TRBV7-9; weak D call: TRBD2 (7 bases). CDR1 SEHNR and CDR2 FQNEAQ come from the germline V gene (reference sequence). CDR3 size: 15 residues. The V end lost 4 bases, the J end lost 2 bases, and 12 bases lay between the germline ends. The CDR3 region has the DNA TGTGCCAGCAGCTCGAGGGAGGGGGCCTACAATGAGCAGTTCTTC. It specifies CASSSREGAYNEQFF.

This chain connects TRBV24-1 to TRBJ2-3, with D uncertain. Trimming shortened V by 3 bases and J by 0 bases, and 15 bases separated the two germline ends. CDR1 and CDR2 from the germline V gene are KGHDR and SFDVKD. The CDR3 is made up of 17 amino acids. Here the CDR3 reads CATSDGWAEESTDTQYF. CDR3 bases: TGTGCCACCAGTGATGGTTGGGCAGAGGAAAGCACAGATACGCAGTATTTT.

This clonotype turned up a few times. The rearrangement links TRBV11-2 to TRBJ2-5; the match to TRBD2 covers 7 bases. The CDR3 totals 15 residues. Germline CDR1 is SGHAT and CDR2 is FQNNGV. V was clipped by 5 bases and J by 2 bases; unmatched bases: 8. CDR3 region: CASSGLGSVQETQYF. In DNA, the CDR3 is TGTGCCAGCAGCGGACTAGGCTCGGTTCAAGAGACCCAGTACTTC.

This rearrangement joins TRBV7-2 to TRBJ2-1, with D hard to call. This CDR3 is built from 14 residues. CDR1 SGHTA and CDR2 FQGNSA come from the germline V gene. V was pared by 0 bases and J by 3 bases, with 6 bases between. CDR3 loop: CASSLAAVYNEQFF. The DNA of the CDR3 is TGTGCCAGCAGCTTAGCGGCTGTCTACAATGAGCAGTTCTTC.